The next 24 T cell receptor beta chains were all read from a single sample in a study of blood T cells in healthy people across ages. A second roughly 6 to 12 cycle PCR used barcoded and J-beta primers. MiXCR was run by TCRdb on the 5' RACE reads, yielding one entry per CDR3 protein. The sample gives some 1.4 million distinct CDR3 sequences, roughly 40% of which show up once; less than 8% is in the top ten. The sample taken for sequencing was blood. The receptors derive from a woman under 30 in good health.

This clonotype appeared many times. At one end, the junction sequence differs from germline, possibly due to a read error. The gene calls are TRBV5-1 and TRBJ2-1; D uncertain. The better agreement between TRBJ2-7 and the DNA end casts doubt on the J call. In germline, CDR1 is SGHRS, CDR2 YFSETQ. The CDR3 has 14 amino acids. The CDR3 DNA is TGTGCCAGCAGCTTAGCAGGCTCCTACAATGAGCAGTACTTC. It is translated as CASSLAGSYNEQYF.

The sample holds a few counts of this clonotype. As DNA, the CDR3 is TGTGCCAGCAGCCCACGTGGGAGGGCTAGCAATCAGCCCCAGCATTTT. Translation gives CASSPRGRASNQPQHF. J is TRBJ1-5 and V is TRBV6-6; no reliable D call. The V and J ends lost 6 bases and 0 bases respectively, with 15 bases between them. Germline CDR1 and CDR2: MNHNY and SVGAGI (reference sequence). The length of the CDR3 is 16 residues.

This clonotype was seen a handful of times. The V and J genes are TRBV10-3 and TRBJ2-1; 7 bases fit TRBD2. J lost 7 bases, V lost 1 base, and 7 bases had no gene match. Germline CDR1 is ENHRY and CDR2 is SYGVKD. The CDR3 runs 15 residues. CDR3 residues: CAISEFAGERNEQFF. As DNA, the CDR3 is TGTGCCATCAGTGAGTTTGCGGGAGAGAGGAATGAGCAGTTCTTC.

Many counts were recorded for this clonotype. The chain joins TRBV20-1 to TRBJ2-7, with 12 bases aligning to TRBD2. Trimming at V came to 3 bases and at J to 4 bases, leaving 1 base not matched to a gene. The CDR3 totals 13 residues. Germline CDR1 and CDR2: DFQATT and SNEGSKA (reference sequence). The chain's CDR3 is CSARTSGSYEQYF. CDR3 nucleotide sequence: TGCAGTGCTAGGACTAGCGGGAGTTACGAGCAGTACTTC.

This chain connects TRBV7-2 to TRBJ2-3, with D perhaps matching TRBD1 (6 bases). Germline V gene data show CDR1 as SGHTA and CDR2 as FQGNSA. The CDR3 totals 15 residues. The ends were cut back, 0 bases at V and 4 bases at J, with 11 bases in the middle. In nucleotides, the CDR3 is TGTGCCAGCAGCTTAGCAGGGAAGGGGGCAGATACGCAGTATTTT. It translates to CASSLAGKGADTQYF. Complete variable domain (other parts from reference TRBV7-2 and TRBJ2-3): GAGVSQSPSNKVTEKGKDVELRCDPISGHTALYWYRQSLGQGLEFLIYFQGNSAPDKSGLPSDRFSAERTGGSVSTLTIQRTQQEDSAVYLCASSLAGKGADTQYFGPGTRLTVL.

This clonotype was found a few times. The chain joins TRBV12-3 or TRBV12-4 to TRBJ2-7; 8 bases match TRBD2. The junction had 13 bases not matched to a gene; V was cut back by 6 bases and J by 6 bases. This CDR3 spans 15 amino acids. The CDR3 spells CASSHLGLVPSEQYF. CDR3 coding DNA: TGTGCCAGCAGCCACCTGGGACTAGTACCATCCGAGCAGTACTTC.

The gene calls are TRBV11-2 and TRBJ2-7; TRBD2 matches 8 bases. CDR3 size: 15 residues. V dropped 5 bases and J dropped 5; count of bases not matched to a gene: 11. CDR1 SGHAT and CDR2 FQNNGV come from the germline V gene. The CDR3 is CASSHRSGGGNEQYF. For the CDR3, the DNA is TGTGCCAGCAGCCATAGGTCCGGGGGGGGCAACGAGCAGTACTTC. The full variable domain, in which reference TRBV11-2 and TRBJ2-7 provide the parts outside the CDR3, is EAGVAQSPRYKIIEKRQSVAFWCNPISGHATLYWYQQILGQGPKLLIQFQNNGVVDDSQLPKDRFSAERLKGVDSTLKIQPAKLEDSAVYLCASSHRSGGGNEQYFGPGTRLTVT.

There are many counts of this clonotype. The chain links TRBV4-1 to TRBJ2-3, with 7 bases that match TRBD1. V was clipped by 0 bases and J by 2 bases; unmatched bases: 5. Germline CDR1 and CDR2: MGHRA and YSYEKL. This CDR3 region has 16 residues. DNA for the CDR3: TGCGCCAGCAGCCAAGAATTAAGGGGGCCCACAGATACGCAGTATTTT. Translated, it gives CASSQELRGPTDTQYF.

The rearrangement joins TRBV16 to TRBJ1-5, with D tentatively TRBD1 (5 bases). V was trimmed by 0 bases and J by 0 bases, leaving 12 bases between them. The CDR3 contains 17 residues. CDR1 is KGHSY and CDR2 is FQNENV in the germline V gene. CDR3: CASSQSRAPHSNQPQHF. The CDR3 DNA reads TGTGCCAGCAGCCAATCCAGGGCCCCTCATAGCAATCAGCCCCAGCATTTT.

This clonotype occurred a few times. The V gene is TRBV6-5, the J gene TRBJ1-2, with 9 bases lining up with TRBD1. Germline loops: CDR1 MNHEY, CDR2 SVGAGI. After removal of 6 bases from V and 4 bases from J, the junction contained 6 bases not matched to a gene. This CDR3 is built from 14 residues. CDR3 in DNA: TGTGCCAGCAGAGGGACAGGGAGGTCCTATGGCTACACCTTC. This codes for CASRGTGRSYGYTF.

This clonotype was observed many times. The rearrangement joins TRBV7-2 to TRBJ2-7; D might be TRBD1 (6 bases). The germline V gene encodes CDR1 SGHTA and CDR2 FQGNSA. The CDR3 loop spans 14 amino acids. V lost 5 bases to trimming and J lost 1 base, with 12 bases between them. This CDR3 reads CASSPNRDSYEQYF. The DNA of the CDR3 is TGTGCCAGCAGCCCGAACAGGGATTCCTACGAGCAGTACTTC.

This chain links TRBV28 with TRBJ2-4, with TRBD1 matching over 9 bases. The CDR3 totals 15 residues. Germline V gives CDR1 MDHEN, CDR2 SYDVKM. V was pared by 5 bases and J by 8 bases, with 10 bases of the junction left unmatched. As DNA, the CDR3 is TGTGCCAGCAGTCCCCCGGACAGGGGATTTGACATTCAGTACTTC. It specifies CASSPPDRGFDIQYF.

The chain recombines TRBV10-2 with TRBJ1-5; TRBD1 might be the D (5 bases). The CDR3 spans 13 residues. Germline V gene data show CDR1 as WSHSY and CDR2 as SAAADI. The V end was cut by 9 bases, the J end by 7 bases, with 16 bases between. The CDR3 nucleotides are TGCGCCAGTGAGCAGGGTATAGGCCAGCCCCAGCATTTT. Translation gives CASEQGIGQPQHF.

This clonotype was seen a few times. The junction and the germline gene differ at one end; a read error may be behind it. The V gene is TRBV7-6, the J gene TRBJ2-4; perhaps TRBD2 as D (6 bases). Germline lookup yields CDR1 SGHVS and CDR2 FNYEAQ. The CDR3 loop spans 13 amino acids. CDR3 residues: CTSSQLAGDIQYF. As DNA, the CDR3 is TGTACCAGCAGTCAACTAGCTGGGGACATTCAGTACTTC.

There are many counts of this clonotype. The rearrangement joins TRBV9 to TRBJ1-1, with D unclear. Germline V lookup: CDR1 SGDLS, CDR2 YYNGEE. The CDR3 is 15 amino acids. V lost 6 bases and J lost 0, with 15 bases in between. The CDR3 bases are TGTGCCAGCACCCCACCGGGCAGCATGAACACTGAAGCTTTCTTT. It is translated as CASTPPGSMNTEAFF.

This clonotype was recorded many times. The chain couples TRBV7-2 to TRBJ1-2, with D perhaps matching TRBD1 (6 bases). V was trimmed by 3 bases and J by 10 bases, leaving 18 bases between them. CDR3 length: 14 amino acids. Germline values: CDR1 SGHTA, CDR2 FQGNSA. The CDR3 sequence is CASSLGFGRGDYTF. The DNA of the CDR3 is TGTGCCAGCAGCTTGGGTTTTGGCAGGGGCGACTACACCTTC. Variable domain in full (rest from reference TRBV7-2 and TRBJ1-2): GAGVSQSPSNKVTEKGKDVELRCDPISGHTALYWYRQSLGQGLEFLIYFQGNSAPDKSGLPSDRFSAERTGGSVSTLTIQRTQQEDSAVYLCASSLGFGRGDYTFGSGTRLTVV.

This chain links TRBV3-1 with TRBJ2-7; TRBD2 aligns across 7 bases. The CDR3 runs 15 residues. V lost 0 bases to trimming and J lost 5 bases; unmatched junction nucleotides: 7. Looked up from germline, CDR1 is LGHDT and CDR2 is YNNKEL (reference sequence). CDR3 amino acids: CASSQEGRVAHEQYF. In DNA, the CDR3 is TGTGCCAGCAGCCAAGAAGGGAGGGTTGCCCACGAGCAGTACTTC.

This clonotype occurred once. The germline gene is not matched at one end of the junction; a read error may be the cause. This sequence joins TRBV28 and TRBJ1-6, with D hard to call. The CDR3 totals 16 residues. Germline loops: CDR1 MDHEN, CDR2 SYDVKM. The CDR3 DNA reads TGTGCCAGCAGTATTACACGGAGCTCCTTTAATTCACCCCTCCACTTT. Protein: CASSITRSSFNSPLHF.

V usage is TRBV11-2 and J usage is TRBJ1-5; D gene unclear. The length of the CDR3 is 13 residues. Germline values: CDR1 SGHAT, CDR2 FQNNGV. Trimming shortened V by 4 bases and J by 10 bases, and 14 bases separated the two germline ends. The chain's CDR3 is CASSSGLSLPQHF. The CDR3 coding sequence is TGTGCCAGCAGCTCCGGACTCTCTCTTCCCCAGCATTTT.

In its sample, this clonotype was seen a few times. This chain joins TRBV4-1 and TRBJ2-4; the match to TRBD1 covers 9 bases. The J call may be faulty, since TRBJ2-7 better matches the DNA end. This CDR3 comprises 15 residues. The germline V gene encodes CDR1 MGHRA and CDR2 YSYEKL. The CDR3: CASSQTGQGTFEQYF. The CDR3 DNA is TGCGCCAGCAGCCAGACGGGACAGGGTACTTTCGAGCAGTACTTC.

The rearrangement links TRBV7-9 to TRBJ2-1; weak D call: TRBD2 (6 bases). The V end was cut by 3 bases, the J end by 9 bases, with 18 bases between. CDR1 SEHNR and CDR2 FQNEAQ come from the germline V gene (reference sequence). The CDR3 runs to 15 residues. The CDR3 DNA is TGTGCCAGCAGCTTCGGGGGAGGTGGAGGAGGTGAGCAGTTCTTC. Protein product: CASSFGGGGGGEQFF. The variable domain in full, with the rest retrieved from reference TRBV7-9 and TRBJ2-1, is DTGVSQNPRHKITKRGQNVTFRCDPISEHNRLYWYRQTLGQGPEFLTYFQNEAQLEKSRLLSDRFSAERPKGSFSTLEIQRTEQGDSAMYLCASSFGGGGGGEQFFGPGTRLTVL.

This clonotype has a handful of counts. The V gene is TRBV12-3 or TRBV12-4, the J gene TRBJ1-2; 8 bases fit TRBD1. This CDR3 is 16 amino acids long. The trim removed 5 bases at V and 0 bases at J, leaving 8 bases unmatched. The CDR3 sequence is CASSPLPGQANYGYTF. The CDR3 bases are TGTGCCAGCAGTCCCTTACCGGGACAGGCTAACTATGGCTACACCTTC.

J is TRBJ1-1 and V is TRBV6-1; D is ambiguous. The V end was cut by 3 bases, the J end by 3 bases, with 8 bases between. CDR1 is MNHNS and CDR2 is SASEGT in the germline V gene. This CDR3 is 13 amino acids long. The CDR3 DNA reads as TGTGCCAGCAGTGAGGTAAGCTACACTGAAGCTTTCTTT. It is translated as CASSEVSYTEAFF.

This chain joins TRBV18 and TRBJ1-2; 10 positions agree with TRBD1. The V segment lost 4 bases and the J segment 8 bases; nucleotides outside the gene matches: 10. The CDR3 spans 15 residues. The germline gives CDR1 KGHSH, CDR2 LQKENI. The CDR3 reads CASSQTGTGEFGYTF. CDR3 bases: TGTGCCAGCTCACAAACCGGGACAGGGGAGTTCGGCTACACCTTC.